This T cell receptor (beta chain) was sequenced in a study of beta chain features in type 1 diabetes. Looking at the study overall: The patient and healthy donor groups were comparable for age, gender and cell yields. General study results and limits: In all four CD4+ subsets, TCRB CDR3 length was significantly, moderately reduced in type 1 diabetes.

As every portion of the isolated RNA was reverse transcribed, the sequencing read expressed TCRB transcripts. Sequenced naive, central memory and regulatory T cell samples produced an average of around 4 million reads. TCRdb's copy holds only in-frame clones and misses some; the assay was immunoSEQ multiplex PCR. The sample yields over 150,000 clones, about 9% seen once. This CDR3 comprises 14 residues. V lost 4 bases and J lost 6, with 15 bases in between. CDR1 is SEHNR, CDR2 FQNEAQ, per germline (reference sequence). Via the markers CD45RO/CCR7/CD25/CD127/CD95/CD27, stem cell-like memory, regulatory, central memory and naive CD4+ cells were sorted. A note on this clone: Its specificity is unknown.

The V gene is TRBV7-9, the J gene TRBJ1-1; tentatively, D is TRBD1 (6 bases). Material: central memory CD4+ T cells from blood. The sequence came from a woman under 30 with type 1 diabetes. The CDR3 loop is CASSYYSGAPEAFF. In nucleotides, the CDR3 is TGTGCCAGCAGCTACTATTCAGGGGCCCCTGAAGCTTTCTTT.